This T cell receptor beta chain was recovered during a study of blood T cell repertoires in COVID-19. On the study more broadly: The United States, Italy and Spain were the sources of the acute and convalescent COVID-19 samples. The cDNA or gDNA used as material had been derived from T cells, B-cell-depleted T cells, or PBMCs.

V lost 3 bases, J lost 10 bases, and 16 bases lay in between. Looked up from germline, CDR1 is ENHRY and CDR2 is SYGVKD. CDR3 size: 15 residues. Authors' processing steps: Counts of nucleated cells, estimated from reference gene primer amplification, were obtained. This table comes from immunoSEQ multiplex PCR, and its TCRdb copy is limited to in-frame clones, with some not included. V and J calls and clone size follow that table, whereas D and trimming were derived from the DNA. The data hold 20,000 to 25,000 clones, with about four fifths observed a single time. This rearrangement joins TRBV10-3 to TRBJ1-6, with a possible D match to TRBD1 (6 bases). The sequenced sample consisted of peripheral blood. This receptor was obtained from a man in his sixties or seventies with acute or convalescent COVID-19. Here the CDR3 DNA reads TGTGCCATCAGTGAAGGTGAAGGGGGTGGCTCACCCCTCCACTTT. It yields the protein CAISEGEGGGSPLHF.